A selection of T cell receptor beta chains follows, all from one sample in a study of shared clonotypes between healthy human individuals. The table came from immunoSEQ multiplex PCR; TCRdb's copy has only in-frame clones and leaves some out. The table lists approximately 2,200,000 clones, just over 90% of them singletons, with 1.5% to 2% in the top ten. The sequenced sample consisted of naive CD8+ T cells from PBMCs. The source is a man aged 18 to 29 in good health. Some clones in this sample may be carry-over from other donors' samples. Each CDR3 is given with its conserved first and last residue. D genes are given only for firm matches. A clone size is listed for some rows: how often the clone was seen (once, few, many), or a class if it is expanded.

cdr3_nt,cdr3_aa,clone_size,j_call,v_call,d_call
TGTGCCAGCAGCTCGACTAGGTCTAGCACAGATACGCAGTATTTT,CASSSTRSSTDTQYF,once,TRBJ2-3,TRBV7-9,NA
TGTGCCAGCAGTTACTCGCCCAGCGGGACCTCCTACGAGCAGTACTTC,CASSYSPSGTSYEQYF,once,TRBJ2-7,TRBV6-6,TRBD2
TGTGCCAGCAGTGATAGGTCAGGGGGTCTCGGTCAGCCCCAGCATTTT,CASSDRSGGLGQPQHF,NA,TRBJ1-5,TRBV2,TRBD1
TGTGCCAGCAGTTTCCGGGACAGGGCTCAAGGCTACACCTTC,CASSFRDRAQGYTF,NA,TRBJ1-2,TRBV6-6,TRBD1
TGTGCCAGCAGTTTACAGGGTTACCTCCCGGGCGAGCAGTACTTC,CASSLQGYLPGEQYF,NA,TRBJ2-7,TRBV27,NA
TGTGCCAGCAGCTTCGGGGGGACTGAAGCTTTCTTT,CASSFGGTEAFF,few,TRBJ1-1,TRBV14,NA
TGTGCCAGCAGCACCGACGGAGACAATGAGCAGTTCTTC,CASSTDGDNEQFF,NA,TRBJ2-1,TRBV5-4,NA
TGTGCCAGCAGTTCCGGCGCAGGATACACAGATACGCAGTATTTT,CASSSGAGYTDTQYF,NA,TRBJ2-3,TRBV27,NA
TGTGCCAGTAGTACAGACAGTTTTAATGAAAAACTGTTTTTT,CASSTDSFNEKLFF,NA,TRBJ1-4,TRBV19,NA
TGCGCCAGCAGCCAATCAAGGACGAAAACCTCTGAGCAGTTCTTC,CASSQSRTKTSEQFF,NA,TRBJ2-1,TRBV4-1,NA
TGTGCCAGCAGTTACTCCGGATTCCTCAACTATGGCTACACCTTC,CASSYSGFLNYGYTF,NA,TRBJ1-2,TRBV6-5,NA
TGCGCCAGCACGGCGCAGGGGGAAACAGATACGCAGTATTTT,CASTAQGETDTQYF,NA,TRBJ2-3,TRBV10-2,TRBD1
TGTGCCTGGACCGACGGGTATGGCTACACCTTC,CAWTDGYGYTF,NA,TRBJ1-2,TRBV30,NA
TGTGCCAGCAGCAGAGGCGAGCAGTACTTC,CASSRGEQYF,NA,TRBJ2-7,TRBV28,NA
TGTGCCAGCAGACCTTCAGATAGCTATGGCTACACCTTC,CASRPSDSYGYTF,NA,TRBJ1-2,TRBV28,NA
TGTGCCAGCCGATTAGGACAGTCCCTCTTCTACGAGCAGTACTTC,CASRLGQSLFYEQYF,once,TRBJ2-7,TRBV7-8,NA
TGCGCCAGCAGTGTAGGGCGGATGGTTTCGGCCGAGCAGTACTTC,CASSVGRMVSAEQYF,NA,TRBJ2-7,TRBV10-1,NA
TGCGCCAGCAGCCAAGAAGTTGCGGGAGCCCAAGAGACCCAGTACTTC,CASSQEVAGAQETQYF,NA,TRBJ2-5,TRBV4-3,TRBD2
TGTGCCAGTAAGTTACAGGGGAACAATGAGCAGTTCTTC,CASKLQGNNEQFF,once,TRBJ2-1,TRBV19,TRBD1
TGTGCCAGCAAACTTTGGGAACAGGGGATGGGTGAAGCTTTCTTT,CASKLWEQGMGEAFF,NA,TRBJ1-1,TRBV11-2,TRBD1
TGTGCCATCATGGCAAGCGTGAACACTGAAGCTTTCTTT,CAIMASVNTEAFF,NA,TRBJ1-1,TRBV10-3,NA
TGCAGCGTCAGGGACTCAGGGGCCGAGCAGTACTTC,CSVRDSGAEQYF,NA,TRBJ2-7,TRBV29-1,NA
TGCAGCGTGGGGGGAGGGACTACTCTAAATGAGCAGTTCTTC,CSVGGGTTLNEQFF,NA,TRBJ2-1,TRBV29-1,TRBD2
TGTGCCAGCAGCTTAAACGCAGTAGCTTTCTTT,CASSLNAVAFF,NA,TRBJ1-1,TRBV7-9,NA
TGTGCCAGTACAGGGGGCGAGGCCTACGAGCAGTACTTC,CASTGGEAYEQYF,NA,TRBJ2-7,TRBV6-5,TRBD1
TGTGCCAGTAGTATCGGCCGGGGTGCTGGCTACACCTTC,CASSIGRGAGYTF,NA,TRBJ1-2,TRBV19,NA
TGCGCCAGCAGCCAAAAGGGCAGAGGCTACGAGCAGTACTTC,CASSQKGRGYEQYF,NA,TRBJ2-7,TRBV4-1,NA
TGTGCCAGCAGCTTAGATACGAGTTTCACTGAAGCTTTCTTT,CASSLDTSFTEAFF,once,TRBJ1-1,TRBV7-9,NA
TGTGCCAGCAGCCACGGACTAGCAGTAGATACGCAGTATTTT,CASSHGLAVDTQYF,NA,TRBJ2-3,TRBV5-4,TRBD2
TGCGCCAGCAGCTTGGGGGGGACTAGCGGCTACGAGCAGTACTTC,CASSLGGTSGYEQYF,NA,TRBJ2-7,TRBV5-1,TRBD2
TGTGCCAGCAGGCTCATGGACGCCAGCAATCAGCCCCAGCATTTT,CASRLMDASNQPQHF,NA,TRBJ1-5,TRBV6-5,NA
TGCAGCGTTGGAGGGCTCTCCTACAATGAGCAGTTCTTC,CSVGGLSYNEQFF,NA,TRBJ2-1,TRBV29-1,NA
TGCGCCAGCAGCTTGGGGACTAGCGGGAGAAGCGATACGCAGTATTTT,CASSLGTSGRSDTQYF,NA,TRBJ2-3,TRBV5-1,TRBD2
TGTGCCAGCAGCTTAGTTGTGGGAGTAGTAAATGAGCAGTTCTTC,CASSLVVGVVNEQFF,NA,TRBJ2-1,TRBV7-6,NA
TGTGCCAGCAGCTTAGACGGGGGCGTCACTGAAGCTTTCTTT,CASSLDGGVTEAFF,NA,TRBJ1-1,TRBV13,NA
TGTGCCAGCAGTTTCAGGGGGCCAGGGTGGACTGAAGCTTTCTTT,CASSFRGPGWTEAFF,NA,TRBJ1-1,TRBV6-1,TRBD1
TGTGCCAGCAGCCACATGGGGGAGGGGCTGAGCACTGAAGCTTTCTTT,CASSHMGEGLSTEAFF,NA,TRBJ1-1,TRBV14,NA